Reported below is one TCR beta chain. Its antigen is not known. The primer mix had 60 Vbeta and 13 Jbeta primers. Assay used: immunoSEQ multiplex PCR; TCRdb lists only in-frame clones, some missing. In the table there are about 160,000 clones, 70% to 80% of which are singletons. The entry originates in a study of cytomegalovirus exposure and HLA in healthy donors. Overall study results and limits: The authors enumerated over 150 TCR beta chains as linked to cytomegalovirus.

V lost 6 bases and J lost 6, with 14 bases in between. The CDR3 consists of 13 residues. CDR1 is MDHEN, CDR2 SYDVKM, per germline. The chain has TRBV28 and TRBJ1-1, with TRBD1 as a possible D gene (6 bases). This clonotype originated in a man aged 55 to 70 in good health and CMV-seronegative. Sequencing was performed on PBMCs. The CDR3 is CASRLQGWAEAFF. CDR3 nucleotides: TGTGCCAGCAGGCTTCAGGGGTGGGCTGAAGCTTTCTTT.